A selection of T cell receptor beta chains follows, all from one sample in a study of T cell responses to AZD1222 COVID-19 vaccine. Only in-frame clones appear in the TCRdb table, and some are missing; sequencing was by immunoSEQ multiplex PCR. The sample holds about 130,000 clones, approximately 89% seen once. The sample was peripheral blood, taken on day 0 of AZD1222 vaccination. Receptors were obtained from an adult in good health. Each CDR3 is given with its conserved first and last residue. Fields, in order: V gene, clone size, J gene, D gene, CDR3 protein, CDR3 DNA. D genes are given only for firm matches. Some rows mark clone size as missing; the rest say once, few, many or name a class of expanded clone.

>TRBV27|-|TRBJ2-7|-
CASSFGRGHEQYF
TGTGCCAGCAGTTTCGGCAGGGGACACGAGCAGTACTTC
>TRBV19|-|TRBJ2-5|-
CASSTLTRQRETQYF
TGTGCCAGTAGTACGCTAACTAGACAGCGCGAGACCCAGTACTTC
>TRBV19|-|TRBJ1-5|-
CASSIGTGDQPQHF
TGTGCCAGTAGTATAGGGACCGGGGATCAGCCCCAGCATTTT
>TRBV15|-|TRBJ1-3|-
CATSRVPSGNTIYF
TGTGCCACCAGCAGAGTTCCCTCTGGAAACACCATATATTTT
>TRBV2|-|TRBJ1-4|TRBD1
CASRQGANEKLFF
TGTGCCAGCAGACAGGGGGCTAATGAAAAACTGTTTTTT
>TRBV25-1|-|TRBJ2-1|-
CASSELRRNNEQFF
TGTGCCAGCAGTGAATTGAGGCGGAACAATGAGCAGTTCTTC
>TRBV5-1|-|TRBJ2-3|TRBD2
CASSLSGARDTQYF
TGCGCCAGCAGCCTTAGCGGGGCTCGAGATACGCAGTATTTT
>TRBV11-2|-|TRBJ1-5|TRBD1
CASSLGQAPNQPQHF
TGTGCCAGCAGCTTGGGACAGGCGCCCAATCAGCCCCAGCATTTT
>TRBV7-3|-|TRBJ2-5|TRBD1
CASSLSGTGEETQYF
TGTGCCAGCAGCTTATCCGGGACAGGTGAAGAGACCCAGTACTTC
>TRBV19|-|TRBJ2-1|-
CASRALIEDEQFF
TGTGCCAGTCGGGCCCTCATAGAGGATGAGCAGTTCTTC
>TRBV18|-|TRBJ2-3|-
CASSPQGTFSTDTQYF
TGTGCCAGCTCACCACAGGGGACATTTAGCACAGATACGCAGTATTTT
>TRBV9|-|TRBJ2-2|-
CASRRGTGELFF
TGTGCCAGCAGGAGGGGCACCGGGGAGCTGTTTTTT
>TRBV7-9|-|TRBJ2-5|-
CASSLLDRGETQYF
TGTGCCAGCAGCTTATTAGACAGAGGAGAGACCCAGTACTTC
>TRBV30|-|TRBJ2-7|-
CALSGSRYEQYF
TGTGCCTTATCGGGATCTCGCTACGAGCAGTACTTC
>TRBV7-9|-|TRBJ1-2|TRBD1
CASSLGDSGPSNYGYTF
TGTGCCAGCAGCTTAGGGGACAGTGGCCCTTCTAACTATGGCTACACCTTC
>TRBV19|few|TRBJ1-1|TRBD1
CASSSTGAANTEAFF
TGTGCCAGTAGCTCGACAGGGGCGGCGAACACTGAAGCTTTCTTT
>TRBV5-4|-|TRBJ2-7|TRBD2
CASSNGGGTLSYEQYF
TGTGCCAGCAGCAACGGCGGGGGGACCCTCTCCTACGAGCAGTACTTC
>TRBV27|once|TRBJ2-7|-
CASSFYGRGSSYGEQYF
TGTGCCAGCAGTTTTTACGGTAGGGGGTCCTCCTACGGGGAGCAGTACTTC
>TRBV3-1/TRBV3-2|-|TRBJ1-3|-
CASSPFSFSGNTIYF
TGTGCCAGCAGCCCCTTCAGCTTCTCTGGAAACACCATATATTTT
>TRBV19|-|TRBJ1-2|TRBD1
CASKDQTGKAGYTF
TGTGCCAGCAAGGACCAGACAGGGAAGGCTGGCTACACCTTC
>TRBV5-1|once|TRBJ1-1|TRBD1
CASRQGLLGMNTEAFF
TGCGCCAGCCGACAGGGGCTTTTAGGGATGAACACTGAAGCTTTCTTT
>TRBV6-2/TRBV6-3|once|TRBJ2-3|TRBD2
CASSLSAGVNTQYF
TGTGCCAGCAGTTTATCAGCGGGAGTGAATACGCAGTATTTT